This T cell receptor beta chain derives from a study of T cells in tuberculosis (dated by TCRdb to 2017 to 2018). With respect to the entire study: In the study, CD1B tetramers and high-throughput TCR immunosequencing were combined to characterize T cells specific for the mycobacterial lipid antigen glucose monomycolate (GMM). IGRA-negative adolescents, IGRA-positive adolescents with latent tuberculosis and adults with active tuberculosis, approximately nine per group, were compared in a South African clinical cohort.

A note on this clone: What this receptor recognizes is not known. No much larger clone exists at a distance of one base, and base qualities are not known.

At study entry, a tuberculin skin test and the QuantiFERON-TB GOLD In-Tube IGRA were used to screen adolescents for latent tuberculosis infection. Unsorted cryopreserved PBMC were immunosequenced, covering on average about 100,000 T cells per clinical donor. Eleven high schools in the Worcester region of the Western Cape, South Africa, served as enrollment sites for adolescents aged 12 to 18 years. Around 10 M. tuberculosis-infected adolescents and ten uninfected adolescents were selected, with the two groups matched for age and sex. PBMC from adolescents were isolated by density centrifugation from freshly drawn heparinized blood and were then cryopreserved. The immunoSEQ multiplex PCR assay was used to generate TCR libraries, with TCR-beta and/or TCR-alpha/delta assays applied to each sample. The Illumina high-throughput platform was used to sequence the amplified TCR libraries. Turning to the authors' computational methods: Clustering and dimensionality reduction were performed using pairwise TCRdist distances among GMM-specific receptors from ex vivo sorted or in vitro expanded T cells. Each clinical repertoire was assigned a mean NN-distance score, defined as the average TCRdist to the nearest 10% of tetramer-positive reference sequences. To compute GEM TCR motif frequency, the fraction of unique TCRs matching known GEM sequences by V/J usage and CDR3 length was calculated. Active tuberculosis was classified by linear discriminant analysis with leave-one-out cross-validation, implemented in scikit-learn. The immuneACCESS repertoire file appears here via TCRdb, limited to in-frame rearrangements. These files lack a portion of the clones; in checked studies, under half of the deficit traces to unresolved V genes, and the cause of the others is not known. Clone size and the V and J calls come from that table; the DNA yielded D and trimming. For this sample there are about 24,000 clones; roughly 96% appear just once. The ten largest account for more than 7.5% of the sample.

The CDR3 has 14 amino acids, counting the end cysteine and phenylalanine. Only the CDR3 DNA is retained, 42 bases long and in frame from the first base. Compared with germline, V lacks 7 bases and J lacks 4 bases; bases without a gene match: 4. In the germline V gene, CDR1 corresponds to ENHRY and CDR2 to SYGVKD. Broad study findings and their caveats: Smaller mean NN-distances to GMM-specific TCRs were observed in active tuberculosis TCR-alpha repertoires than in IGRA-negative controls, suggesting clonal expansion of GMM-specific TCRs. An accuracy of 87% (AUROC around 0.87) was reached by a classifier using the diverse GMM-specific repertoire, compared with about 70% accuracy when GEM motif frequencies were used. Clinical samples were selected based on the availability of cryopreserved specimens, with adults included as active tuberculosis cases and adolescents included as controls. Shorter CDR3-alpha lengths in active tuberculosis patients partly drove the smaller NN-distances, and the TCR-beta difference was not statistically significant.

The receptor comes from a donor aged 10-29 years with latent tuberculosis or without tuberculosis infection. The chain joins TRBV10-3 to TRBJ1-2; the central 12 bases match TRBD1. The material sequenced was PBMCs. CDR3 region: CAITKGQGAYGYTF. The nucleotide sequence is given as TGTGCCATCACCAAGGGACAGGGGGCCTATGGCTACACCTTC.